A selection of T cell receptor beta chains follows, all from one sample in a study of blood T cell repertoires in COVID-19. Using immunoSEQ multiplex PCR, the repertoire was profiled, and TCRdb retains in-frame clones only, with some absent. The data show more than 75,000 clones, about 91% seen once. Material for sequencing was peripheral blood. Every receptor here comes from an elderly woman with acute or convalescent COVID-19. CDR3s include the opening cysteine and the closing phenylalanine or tryptophan. The D gene is left open where the match is weak. Not all rows give a size; the values are once, few, many and, for expanded clones, a class.

TRBD1	TRBV10-3	TRBJ2-2	NA	TGTGCCATCACTCCGGGACAGACCTTCGAGGTCGGGGAGCTGTTTTTT	CAITPGQTFEVGELFF
NA	TRBV30	TRBJ2-7	NA	TGTGCCTGGAGTGTACTACAGCGGAACTACGAGCAGTACTTC	CAWSVLQRNYEQYF
NA	TRBV28	TRBJ2-7	NA	TGTGCCAGCAGTTATACCTACGAGCAGTACTTC	CASSYTYEQYF
NA	TRBV19	TRBJ2-7	NA	TGTGCCAGTAGTAGGGCCGCGAACTACGAGCAGTACTTC	CASSRAANYEQYF
NA	TRBV7-9	TRBJ1-4	NA	TGTGCCAGCAGCCGATACGGCGAGGATGAAAAACTGTTTTTT	CASSRYGEDEKLFF
TRBD1	TRBV5-1	TRBJ2-2	NA	TGCGCCAGCAGCTTGGGAGTCACAGGGACAGGGCCCACCGGGGAGCTGTTTTTT	CASSLGVTGTGPTGELFF
NA	TRBV5-1	TRBJ2-7	NA	TGCGCCAGCAGCTTAGGAGAAAGCTACGAGCAGTACTTC	CASSLGESYEQYF
TRBD2	TRBV11-2	TRBJ2-1	once	TGTGCCAGCAGCTCTACTAGCGGGAGGGGCAATGAGCAGTTCTTC	CASSSTSGRGNEQFF
NA	TRBV5-4	TRBJ2-1	few	TGTGCCAGCAGCTTGGAAATAGCCCCGGGGAATGAGCAGTTCTTC	CASSLEIAPGNEQFF
TRBD1	TRBV19	TRBJ1-6	NA	TGTGCCAGTAGTATTGGACAGGGGGCCAATAATTCACCCCTCCACTTT	CASSIGQGANNSPLHF